The TCR beta chain under discussion was sequenced for a study of T cell responses to AZD1222 COVID-19 vaccine. Points on this clone: Its antigen is currently unknown.

Findings and caveats of the study: Most donors were white British, females outnumbered males, and clonal diversity was possibly underestimated. Targeting of unmutated variant regions was reportedly seen in nearly half of spike-specific TCRs.

Libraries were prepared by immunoSEQ multiplex PCR; TCRdb keeps only in-frame clonotypes and omits some of them. The repertoire holds some 120,000 clones, with about 86% as singletons. This specimen consisted of peripheral blood, obtained on day 0 of AZD1222 vaccination. This clonotype was sampled from an adult in good health.

The CDR3 loop is CASSIRQGQPQHF. In DNA, the CDR3 is TGTGCCAGCAGCATACGACAGGGGCAGCCCCAGCATTTT. The gene calls are TRBV7-6 and TRBJ1-5; TRBD1 matches at 8 bases. Germline assignment: CDR1 SGHVS and CDR2 FNYEAQ. J was trimmed by 7 bases and V by 5 bases; bases with no gene match: 4. This CDR3 region has 13 residues. Full variable domain (remainder filled in from reference TRBV7-6 and TRBJ1-5): GAGVSQSPRYKVTKRGQDVALRCDPISGHVSLYWYRQALGQGPEFLTYFNYEAQQDKSGLPNDRFSAERPEGSISTLTIQRTEQRDSAMYRCASSIRQGQPQHFGDGTRLSIL.